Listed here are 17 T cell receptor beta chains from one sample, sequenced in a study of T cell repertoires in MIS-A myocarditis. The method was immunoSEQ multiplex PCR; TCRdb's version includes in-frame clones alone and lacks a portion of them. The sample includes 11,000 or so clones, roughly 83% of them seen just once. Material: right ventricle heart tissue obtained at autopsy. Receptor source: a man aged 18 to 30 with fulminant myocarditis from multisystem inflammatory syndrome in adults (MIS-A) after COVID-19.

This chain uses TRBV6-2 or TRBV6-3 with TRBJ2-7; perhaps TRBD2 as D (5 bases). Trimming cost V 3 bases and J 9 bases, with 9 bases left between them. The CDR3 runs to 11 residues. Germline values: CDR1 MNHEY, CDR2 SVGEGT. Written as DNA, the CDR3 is TGTGCCAGCAGTTATTGGGGAGCGCAGTACTTC. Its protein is CASSYWGAQYF.

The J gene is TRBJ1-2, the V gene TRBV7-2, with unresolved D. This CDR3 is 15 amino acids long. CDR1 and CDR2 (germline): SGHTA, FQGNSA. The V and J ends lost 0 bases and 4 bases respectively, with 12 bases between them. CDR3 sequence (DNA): TGTGCCAGCAGCTTAGCTCGTGGCATTCTCTATGGCTACACCTTC. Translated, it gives CASSLARGILYGYTF.

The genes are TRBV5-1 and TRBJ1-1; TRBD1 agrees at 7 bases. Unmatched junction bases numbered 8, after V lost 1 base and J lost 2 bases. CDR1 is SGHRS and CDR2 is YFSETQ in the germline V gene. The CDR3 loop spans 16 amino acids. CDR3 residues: CASSLISAGGNTEAFF. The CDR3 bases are TGCGCCAGCAGCTTGATTTCCGCAGGGGGAAACACTGAAGCTTTCTTT.

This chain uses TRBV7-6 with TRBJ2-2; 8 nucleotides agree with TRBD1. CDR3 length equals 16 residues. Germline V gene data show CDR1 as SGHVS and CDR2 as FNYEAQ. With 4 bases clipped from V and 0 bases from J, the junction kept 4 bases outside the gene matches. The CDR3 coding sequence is TGTGCCAGCAGCTCCCCGACAGGGGCGAACACCGGGGAGCTGTTTTTT. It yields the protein CASSSPTGANTGELFF.

CDR3 nucleotide sequence: TGTGCCAGCAGCTTAGCGGGGGGGGTAGCCGGGGAGCTGTTTTTT. Residues: CASSLAGGVAGELFF. The gene calls are TRBV7-8 and TRBJ2-2, with TRBD2 identical over 7 bases. The germline V gene has CDR1 SGHVS and CDR2 FQNEAQ. V shed 0 bases, J shed 6 bases, and the junction held 4 bases outside the gene matches. CDR3 length equals 15 residues.

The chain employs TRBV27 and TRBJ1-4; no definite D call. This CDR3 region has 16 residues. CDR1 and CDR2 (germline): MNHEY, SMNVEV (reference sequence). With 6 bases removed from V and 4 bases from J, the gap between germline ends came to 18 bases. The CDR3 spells CASSPRVGSLNEKLFF. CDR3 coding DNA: TGTGCCAGCAGCCCGAGGGTAGGCTCCCTTAATGAAAAACTGTTTTTT.

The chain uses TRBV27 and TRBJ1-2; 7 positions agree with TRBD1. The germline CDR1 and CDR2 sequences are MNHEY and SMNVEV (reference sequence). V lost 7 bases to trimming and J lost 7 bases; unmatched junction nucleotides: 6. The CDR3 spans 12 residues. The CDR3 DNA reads TGTGCCAGCAAACAGGGGCCATCTGGCTACACCTTC. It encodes CASKQGPSGYTF.

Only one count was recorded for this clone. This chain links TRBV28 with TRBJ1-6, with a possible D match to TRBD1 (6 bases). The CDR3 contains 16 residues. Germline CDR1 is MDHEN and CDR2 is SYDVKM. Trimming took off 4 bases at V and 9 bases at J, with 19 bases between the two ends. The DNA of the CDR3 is TGTGCCAGCAGTTCCCCTCGAGGGGGGGCGGGTTCACCCCTCCACTTT. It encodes CASSSPRGGAGSPLHF.

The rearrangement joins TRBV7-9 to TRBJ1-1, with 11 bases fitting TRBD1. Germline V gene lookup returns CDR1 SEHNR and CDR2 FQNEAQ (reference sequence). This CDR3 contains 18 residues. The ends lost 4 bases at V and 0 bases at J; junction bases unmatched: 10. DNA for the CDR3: TGTGCCAGCAGCTCCAAGGGACAGGGGGAATGGATGAACACTGAAGCTTTCTTT. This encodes CASSSKGQGEWMNTEAFF.

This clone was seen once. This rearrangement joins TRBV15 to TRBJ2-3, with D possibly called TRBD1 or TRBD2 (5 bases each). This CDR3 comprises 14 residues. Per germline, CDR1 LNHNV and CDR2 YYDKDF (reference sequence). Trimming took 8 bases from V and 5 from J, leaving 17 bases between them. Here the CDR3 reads CATGQWGFEDTQYF. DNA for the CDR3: TGTGCCACCGGCCAATGGGGGTTCGAAGATACGCAGTATTTT.

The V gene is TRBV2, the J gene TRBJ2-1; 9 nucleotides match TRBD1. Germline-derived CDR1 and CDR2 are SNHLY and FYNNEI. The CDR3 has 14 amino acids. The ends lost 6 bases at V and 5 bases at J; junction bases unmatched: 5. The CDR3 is CASRGTGRNNEQFF. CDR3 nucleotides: TGTGCCAGCAGGGGGACAGGGAGAAACAATGAGCAGTTCTTC. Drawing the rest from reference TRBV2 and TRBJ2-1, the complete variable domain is EPEVTQTPSHQVTQMGQEVILRCVPISNHLYFYWYRQILGQKVEFLVSFYNNEISEKSEIFDDQFSVERPDGSNFTLKIRSTKLEDSAMYFCASRGTGRNNEQFFGPGTRLTVL.

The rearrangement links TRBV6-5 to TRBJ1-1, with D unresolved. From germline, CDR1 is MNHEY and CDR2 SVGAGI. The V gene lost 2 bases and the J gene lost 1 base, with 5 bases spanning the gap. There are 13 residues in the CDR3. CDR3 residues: CASSYEGNTEAFF. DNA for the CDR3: TGTGCCAGCAGTTACGAGGGGAACACTGAAGCTTTCTTT.

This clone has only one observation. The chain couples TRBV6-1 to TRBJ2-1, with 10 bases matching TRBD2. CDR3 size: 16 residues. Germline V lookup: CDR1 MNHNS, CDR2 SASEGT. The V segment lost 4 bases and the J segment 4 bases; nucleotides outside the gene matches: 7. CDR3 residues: CASSGYSSGSYNEQFF. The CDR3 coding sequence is TGTGCCAGCAGTGGGTACTCTAGCGGGAGTTACAATGAGCAGTTCTTC.

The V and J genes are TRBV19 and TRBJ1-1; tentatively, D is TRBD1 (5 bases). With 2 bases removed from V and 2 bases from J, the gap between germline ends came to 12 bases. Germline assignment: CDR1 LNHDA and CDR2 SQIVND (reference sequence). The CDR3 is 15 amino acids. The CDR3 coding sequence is TGTGCCAGTAGTATACATGGGGGAGGCAACACTGAAGCTTTCTTT. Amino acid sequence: CASSIHGGGNTEAFF.

This CDR3 reads CASSYRQSISNNEQFF. The CDR3 nucleotides read TGTGCCAGCAGTTACCGACAGTCTATTTCTAACAATGAGCAGTTCTTC. The V call is TRBV6-5, the J call TRBJ2-1, with D perhaps TRBD1 (5 bases). Germline-derived CDR1 and CDR2 are MNHEY and SVGAGI. The CDR3 spans 16 residues. V shed 2 bases and J shed 5 bases, with 16 bases lying between them.

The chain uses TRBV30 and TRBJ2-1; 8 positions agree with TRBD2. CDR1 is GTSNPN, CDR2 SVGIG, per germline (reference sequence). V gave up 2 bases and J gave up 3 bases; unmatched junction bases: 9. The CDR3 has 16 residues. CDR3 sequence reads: CAWSSSGRGVYNEQFF. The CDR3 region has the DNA TGTGCCTGGAGTTCCTCCGGGCGGGGGGTCTACAATGAGCAGTTCTTC.

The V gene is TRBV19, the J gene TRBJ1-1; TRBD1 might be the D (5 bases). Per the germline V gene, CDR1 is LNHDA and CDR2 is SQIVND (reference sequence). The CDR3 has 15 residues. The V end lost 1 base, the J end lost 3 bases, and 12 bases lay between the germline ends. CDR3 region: CASSIAGDGDTEAFF. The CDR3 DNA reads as TGTGCCAGTAGTATAGCCGGGGACGGCGACACTGAAGCTTTCTTT.